This T cell receptor beta chain was observed in a study of shared T cell receptors in the human thymus. The CDR3 is 16 residues long. CDR1 and CDR2 (germline): LGHNA, YNFKEQ. The germline V and J ends were trimmed by 1 base and 3 bases, with 14 bases remaining between them. Here immunoSEQ multiplex PCR was the method, and the copy in TCRdb shows in-frame clones only, minus some. The data contain approximately 660,000 clones, approximately 87% of them singletons. The same data also went into a second study, on human thymus T cells. That paper states: Corrective surgery for congenital heart defects was being performed on the healthy Finnish infants who were the donors.

Sequencing was done on a sample of thymocytes. The genes are TRBV4-2 and TRBJ2-3, with a tentative D call TRBD2 (6 bases). This receptor was taken from a boy younger than two with a congenital heart defect. The CDR3 DNA is TGTGCCAGCAGCCAAGTACGGGAGCAGGGAACAGATACGCAGTATTTT. It specifies CASSQVREQGTDTQYF.